These 28 T cell receptor beta chains came from one sample sequenced in a study of cytomegalovirus exposure and HLA in healthy donors. Amplification used 60 Vbeta primers and 13 Jbeta primers. Repertoires were generated with immunoSEQ multiplex PCR, while TCRdb's copy carries only in-frame clones and drops some. The sample consists of around 79,000 clones, under 85% of them appearing once. The sequenced sample consisted of PBMCs. Receptors originate from a middle-aged woman in good health and CMV-seropositive.

The rearrangement joins TRBV10-1 to TRBJ1-4; D remains unclear. The germline V and J ends were trimmed by 2 bases and 2 bases, with 6 bases remaining between them. Germline V gene data show CDR1 as WNHNN and CDR2 as SYGVQD (reference sequence). CDR3 length: 14 residues. The CDR3 DNA reads TGCGCCAGCAGTGAGGGGAGGACTAATGAAAAACTGTTTTTT. Protein product: CASSEGRTNEKLFF.

This clone came up once. The rearrangement uses TRBV7-2 and TRBJ2-1; 13 bases agree with TRBD2. The CDR3 has 16 residues. Losses at the gene ends were 2 bases for V and 2 bases for J; bases not matched to a gene: 0. Germline CDR1 is SGHTA and CDR2 is FQGNSA. The CDR3 sequence: CASSLTSGGAYNEQFF. The DNA for the CDR3 is TGTGCCAGCAGCTTAACTAGCGGGGGGGCCTACAATGAGCAGTTCTTC.

V is TRBV7-2 and J is TRBJ2-5, with a tentative D call TRBD2 (6 bases). The CDR3 extends over 14 amino acids. The germline CDR1 and CDR2 sequences are SGHTA and FQGNSA. Trimming stripped 1 base from V and 5 bases from J, with 11 bases between. In DNA, the CDR3 is TGTGCCAGCAGCTTAGGGGGAGGTGGGGAGACCCAGTACTTC. Translation gives CASSLGGGGETQYF.

The chain employs TRBV5-1 and TRBJ2-3, with D possibly TRBD1 on 6 matching bases. The CDR3 is 15 amino acids. The germline V gene has CDR1 SGHRS and CDR2 YFSETQ. V gave up 2 bases and J gave up 2 bases, with 12 bases separating them. CDR3 residues: CASSLRDTYTDTQYF. CDR3 in DNA: TGCGCCAGCAGCTTACGGGACACGTACACAGATACGCAGTATTTT. Complete variable domain (other parts from reference TRBV5-1 and TRBJ2-3): KAGVTQTPRYLIKTRGQQVTLSCSPISGHRSVSWYQQTPGQGLQFLFEYFSETQRNKGNFPGRFSGRQFSNSRSEMNVSTLELGDSALYLCASSLRDTYTDTQYFGPGTRLTVL.

This sequence joins TRBV7-2 and TRBJ1-6; no reliable D call. V lost 2 bases to trimming and J lost 4 bases, with 21 bases between them. The CDR3 sequence is 19 residues long. The germline CDR1 and CDR2 sequences are SGHTA and FQGNSA. The CDR3: CASSLSLGWRAAYNSPLHF. The CDR3, as DNA: TGTGCCAGCAGCTTATCCCTTGGATGGAGGGCGGCTTATAATTCACCCCTCCACTTT.

The chain has TRBV6-6 and TRBJ1-1; possibly TRBD1 for D (6 bases). V lost 6 bases and J 4 bases, leaving 18 bases between the germline ends. The CDR3 runs 15 residues. Germline V gene lookup returns CDR1 MNHNY and CDR2 SVGAGI (reference sequence). The CDR3 protein is CASREQGVGGTEAFF. CDR3 sequence (DNA): TGTGCCAGCAGGGAACAGGGAGTGGGCGGCACTGAAGCTTTCTTT.

The chain uses TRBV6-1 and TRBJ2-3, with 14 positions matching TRBD2. The CDR3 has 15 residues. Germline CDR1 and CDR2: MNHNS and SASEGT. The trim removed 4 bases at V and 4 bases at J, leaving 1 base unmatched. CDR3 sequence reads: CASSGLAGGPDTQYF. For the CDR3, the DNA is TGTGCCAGCAGTGGACTAGCGGGGGGGCCAGATACGCAGTATTTT.

CDR3 sequence (DNA): TGTGCCAGCAGCTACGGACTAGCGGGGGTCACAGATACGCAGTATTTT. Translating gives CASSYGLAGVTDTQYF. The V and J genes are TRBV7-8 and TRBJ2-3, with 13 bases identical to TRBD2. CDR3 length equals 16 residues. Germline V gives CDR1 SGHVS, CDR2 FQNEAQ. The junction had 3 bases not matched to a gene; V was cut back by 4 bases and J by 2 bases. The full variable domain, in which reference TRBV7-8 and TRBJ2-3 provide the parts outside the CDR3, is GAGVSQSPRYKVAKRGQDVALRCDPISGHVSLFWYQQALGQGPEFLTYFQNEAQLDKSGLPSDRFFAERPEGSVSTLKIQRTQQEDSAVYLCASSYGLAGVTDTQYFGPGTRLTVL.

The chain couples TRBV5-1 to TRBJ2-1; TRBD2 might be the D (5 bases). Trimming stripped 4 bases from V and 8 bases from J, with 22 bases between. Germline assignment: CDR1 SGHRS and CDR2 YFSETQ. CDR3 size: 16 residues. The CDR3 is CASSIPRGSLNYEQFF. CDR3 in DNA: TGCGCCAGCAGCATCCCACGGGGTAGTCTGAATTATGAGCAGTTCTTC.

This clone was observed a handful of times. The genes are TRBV5-4 and TRBJ2-5, with TRBD2 matching 15 bases. The junction had 11 bases not matched to a gene; V was cut back by 4 bases and J by 4 bases. This CDR3 region has 18 residues. In germline, CDR1 is SGHNT, CDR2 YYREEE (reference sequence). The DNA for the CDR3 is TGTGCCAGCAGCCTCAGGACTAGCGGGGGGGCCAACCTAGAGACCCAGTACTTC. Its protein is CASSLRTSGGANLETQYF.

The chain employs TRBV7-2 and TRBJ2-2, with D possibly TRBD1 on 5 matching bases. V lost 5 bases and J 3 bases, leaving 10 bases between the germline ends. The CDR3 spans 14 residues. Germline CDR1 reads SGHTA; CDR2 reads FQGNSA. The CDR3 protein is CASSPYRYTGELFF. The CDR3 region has the DNA TGTGCCAGCAGCCCTTACAGGTACACCGGGGAGCTGTTTTTT.

This chain uses TRBV29-1 with TRBJ1-1; no firm D call. CDR1 is SQVTM, CDR2 ANQGSEA, per germline. V dropped 7 bases and J dropped 1 base, with 13 bases sitting between them. The CDR3 has 13 residues. The CDR3 nucleotides are TGCAGCGGGACTCGGAGTAGGAACACTGAAGCTTTCTTT. It codes for CSGTRSRNTEAFF.

The chain employs TRBV19 and TRBJ2-3; 16 positions match TRBD2. V shed 7 bases, J shed 4 bases, and the junction held 5 bases outside the gene matches. Germline V gives CDR1 LNHDA, CDR2 SQIVND (reference sequence). The CDR3 has 16 residues. This CDR3 is CASTQGLAGGSDTQYF. CDR3 DNA sequence: TGTGCCAGTACTCAGGGACTAGCGGGGGGGTCAGATACGCAGTATTTT.

V gene TRBV9 combines with J gene TRBJ1-5; D is undetermined. CDR3 length: 13 residues. Trimming shortened V by 0 bases and J by 4 bases, and 5 bases separated the two germline ends. CDR1 is SGDLS, CDR2 YYNGEE, per germline. DNA of the CDR3: TGTGCCAGCAGCGTAGACGGGAATCAGCCCCAGCATTTT. This codes for CASSVDGNQPQHF.

Concerning this clone itself: This sequence is one base from a far larger clone and is likely a read error. The sample holds other DNA sequences that translate to the same CDR3. This chain connects TRBV7-9 to TRBJ1-5; a possible D gene is TRBD1 (6 bases). This CDR3 spans 14 amino acids. The V gene lost 4 bases and the J gene lost 7 bases, with 14 bases spanning the gap. Germline-derived CDR1 and CDR2 are SEHNR and FQNEAQ (reference sequence). Here the CDR3 reads CASSWGGPEQPQHF. CDR3 bases: TGTGCCAGCAGCTGGGGGGGGCCAGAACAGCCCCAGCATTTT.

This clone was observed a few times. The V call is TRBV30, the J call TRBJ1-4, with 10 bases that match TRBD1. J gave up 8 bases and V 2 bases, and 8 bases lay outside the gene matches. The CDR3 sequence is 15 residues long. Germline loops: CDR1 GTSNPN, CDR2 SVGIG (reference sequence). The CDR3 nucleotides are TGTGCCTGGAGTACACCGACAGGGGGCCTGGAAAAACTGTTTTTT. Translated: CAWSTPTGGLEKLFF.

This rearrangement joins TRBV29-1 to TRBJ1-1; D is possibly TRBD1 (6 bases). In germline, CDR1 is SQVTM, CDR2 ANQGSEA. Trimming cost V 6 bases and J 2 bases, with 13 bases left between them. The CDR3 length is 13 residues. The chain's CDR3 is CSVRYRANTEAFF. The DNA of the CDR3 is TGCAGCGTGAGGTACAGGGCTAACACTGAAGCTTTCTTT.

The J gene is TRBJ2-5, the V gene TRBV19; D perhaps matches TRBD2 (5 bases). This CDR3 contains 12 residues. Germline values: CDR1 LNHDA, CDR2 SQIVND (reference sequence). V lost 3 bases to trimming and J lost 4 bases, with 6 bases between them. The CDR3 spells CASSIGLETQYF. CDR3 bases: TGTGCCAGTAGTATCGGACTAGAGACCCAGTACTTC.

This chain joins TRBV5-6 and TRBJ2-7; 7 bases match TRBD1. This CDR3 has 13 amino acids. Germline CDR1 and CDR2: SGHDT and YYEEEE. V was pared by 3 bases and J by 4 bases, with 4 bases of the junction left unmatched. In DNA form, the CDR3 reads TGTGCCAGCAGCTACACAGGGGAGTACGAGCAGTACTTC. Translated: CASSYTGEYEQYF.

This sequence joins TRBV28 and TRBJ1-2, with TRBD1 matching over 10 bases. This CDR3 is built from 14 residues. In germline, CDR1 is MDHEN, CDR2 SYDVKM. The V gene end was trimmed by 5 bases and the J gene end by 3 bases; junction bases not matched to a gene: 3. CDR3 sequence: CASSRQGAYYGYTF. The CDR3, as DNA: TGTGCCAGCAGTCGACAGGGGGCTTACTATGGCTACACCTTC.

The chain employs TRBV27 and TRBJ2-2; TRBD2 might be the D (5 bases). Germline V lookup: CDR1 MNHEY, CDR2 SMNVEV (reference sequence). Trimming pared 7 bases from V and 7 bases from J, leaving 16 bases between. CDR3 length: 14 amino acids. Here the CDR3 DNA reads TGTGCCAGCACCCAACTCGGAGGAGACGGGGAGCTGTTTTTT. This gives the protein CASTQLGGDGELFF.

The gene calls are TRBV27 and TRBJ1-2; D is ambiguous. V was trimmed by 5 bases and J by 2 bases, leaving 12 bases between them. CDR1 is MNHEY, CDR2 SMNVEV, per germline (reference sequence). This CDR3 region has 14 residues. The CDR3 DNA follows: TGTGCCAGCAGTCCCTTTAGCACGAACTATGGCTACACCTTC. It encodes CASSPFSTNYGYTF.

This clone came up once. This CDR3 reads CSVELWGLGTEAFF. DNA of the CDR3: TGCAGCGTTGAGTTGTGGGGGCTGGGCACTGAAGCTTTCTTT. V gene TRBV29-1 combines with J gene TRBJ1-1; a possible D gene is TRBD1 (6 bases). CDR1 and CDR2 (germline): SQVTM, ANQGSEA. V was clipped by 3 bases and J by 4 bases, with 15 bases between them. The CDR3 totals 14 residues.

This rearrangement joins TRBV10-1 to TRBJ2-7; 8 bases agree with TRBD2. The CDR3 is made up of 13 amino acids. Unmatched junction bases numbered 5, after V lost 4 bases and J lost 6 bases. Germline loops: CDR1 WNHNN, CDR2 SYGVQD (reference sequence). CDR3 sequence: CASSARGLGEQYF. CDR3 DNA: TGCGCCAGCAGTGCCCGGGGACTAGGCGAGCAGTACTTC.

The chain carries TRBV7-6 and TRBJ1-1; TRBD1 aligns across 9 bases. CDR3 length: 18 residues. Germline V gene lookup returns CDR1 SGHVS and CDR2 FNYEAQ. After removal of 3 bases from V and 4 bases from J, the junction contained 15 bases not matched to a gene. DNA of the CDR3: TGTGCCAGCAGCTTGGACCCGGGACAGGGTGAGTTTGCCACTGAAGCTTTCTTT. It encodes CASSLDPGQGEFATEAFF. The variable domain in full, completed from reference TRBV7-6 and TRBJ1-1, reads GAGVSQSPRYKVTKRGQDVALRCDPISGHVSLYWYRQALGQGPEFLTYFNYEAQQDKSGLPNDRFSAERPEGSISTLTIQRTEQRDSAMYRCASSLDPGQGEFATEAFFGQGTRLTVV.

The gene calls are TRBV5-1 and TRBJ1-1; D remains ambiguous. Germline V gene lookup returns CDR1 SGHRS and CDR2 YFSETQ. The CDR3 loop spans 15 amino acids. V was trimmed by 0 bases and J by 0 bases, leaving 9 bases between them. The CDR3 nucleotides are TGCGCCAGCAGCTTGGCAGGTTTGATGAACACTGAAGCTTTCTTT. Translation gives CASSLAGLMNTEAFF.

This clone was seen only a few times. The chain has TRBV5-1 and TRBJ1-4; 7 nucleotides agree with TRBD1. The CDR3 consists of 17 residues. J lost 4 bases, V lost 0 bases, and 9 bases had no gene match. Germline V gives CDR1 SGHRS, CDR2 YFSETQ. The CDR3 nucleotides read TGCGCCAGCAGCTTGGGATCCTCGACAGGGTTTAATGAAAAACTGTTTTTT. It specifies CASSLGSSTGFNEKLFF.

This clone was seen only once. The rearrangement links TRBV15 to TRBJ2-1, with D perhaps matching TRBD1 (6 bases). The CDR3 sequence is 15 residues long. Germline assignment: CDR1 LNHNV and CDR2 YYDKDF (reference sequence). V was shortened by 0 bases and J by 3 bases, with 9 bases between the two germline ends. CDR3 DNA: TGTGCCACCAGCAGAGACAGGGGTAGCTACAATGAGCAGTTCTTC. Translation gives CATSRDRGSYNEQFF. Full variable domain (outside the CDR3, taken from reference TRBV15 and TRBJ2-1): DAMVIQNPRYQVTQFGKPVTLSCSQTLNHNVMYWYQQKSSQAPKLLFHYYDKDFNNEADTPDNFQSRRPNTSFCFLDIRSPGLGDTAMYLCATSRDRGSYNEQFFGPGTRLTVL.